The 12 T cell receptor beta chains below all came from one sample that was sequenced in a study of CD8+ T cells in alopecia areata. Reverse transcribed after extraction, RNA yielded cDNA as the sequencing template. Sequencing was performed with immunoSEQ multiplex PCR; in TCRdb, only in-frame clones are kept and a portion is missing. The profile shows 95,000 to 120,000 clones, approximately 50% of them singletons. The material sequenced was NKG2D-low CD8+ T cells sorted from blood. These receptors all stem from a human donor with alopecia areata.

Remarks on this clone: The same CDR3 also results from other DNA sequences found in this sample. The rearrangement uses TRBV7-3 and TRBJ2-2, with unresolved D. V was cut by 3 bases and J by 1 base, with 0 bases left in between. The germline V gene encodes CDR1 SGHTA and CDR2 FQGTGA. This CDR3 has 12 amino acids. The CDR3 sequence: CASSLNTGELFF. Here the CDR3 DNA reads TGTGCCAGCAGCTTGAACACCGGGGAGCTGTTTTTT. The full variable domain, completed using reference TRBV7-3 and TRBJ2-2, is GAGVSQTPSNKVTEKGKYVELRCDPISGHTALYWYRQSLGQGPEFLIYFQGTGAADDSGLPNDRFFAVRPEGSVSTLKIQRTERGDSAVYLCASSLNTGELFFGEGSRLTVL.

This clone has more than one count but fewer than ten. Written as DNA, the CDR3 is TGCGCCAGCACTCCTAGACAACTAGCGGGAGCAAATGAGCAGTTCTTC. Amino acid sequence: CASTPRQLAGANEQFF. The chain has TRBV5-1 and TRBJ2-1; TRBD2 matches 11 bases. V lost 6 bases, J lost 7 bases, and 12 bases stayed unmatched. Germline CDR1 is SGHRS and CDR2 is YFSETQ. This CDR3 spans 16 amino acids.

This clone occurred once. The chain employs TRBV10-3 and TRBJ2-5, with TRBD2 matching 7 bases. Germline CDR1 is ENHRY and CDR2 is SYGVKD. The CDR3 has 14 amino acids. V shed 4 bases, J shed 2 bases, and the junction held 4 bases outside the gene matches. The DNA of the CDR3 is TGTGCCATCAGTGTAATGGGGGGGCAAGAGACCCAGTACTTC. This encodes CAISVMGGQETQYF.

V and J are TRBV29-1 and TRBJ1-2, with D hard to call. CDR1 and CDR2 from the germline V gene are SQVTM and ANQGSEA. This CDR3 region has 11 residues. V lost 4 bases and J lost 3, with 6 bases in between. CDR3 sequence reads: CSVVEDYGYTF. In DNA, the CDR3 is TGCAGCGTTGTAGAGGACTATGGCTACACCTTC. Using reference TRBV29-1 and TRBJ1-2 for the parts outside the CDR3, the full variable domain is SAVISQKPSRDICQRGTSLTIQCQVDSQVTMMFWYRQQPGQSLTLIATANQGSEATYESGFVIDKFPISRPNLTFSTLTVSNMSPEDSSIYLCSVVEDYGYTFGSGTRLTVV.

The chain couples TRBV19 to TRBJ1-1; 8 bases map to TRBD1. The ends lost 6 bases at V and 1 base at J; junction bases unmatched: 7. Germline V gene data show CDR1 as LNHDA and CDR2 as SQIVND (reference sequence). The CDR3 consists of 15 residues. The CDR3 is CASSRQGSENTEAFF. The CDR3 region has the DNA TGTGCCAGTAGCCGACAGGGGTCGGAGAACACTGAAGCTTTCTTT.

This chain uses TRBV29-1 with TRBJ2-1, with D hard to call. The germline V gene encodes CDR1 SQVTM and CDR2 ANQGSEA. Trimming pared 4 bases from V and 8 bases from J, leaving 6 bases between. CDR3 length equals 10 residues. The CDR3 sequence is CSVVADEQFF. CDR3 nucleotide sequence: TGCAGCGTTGTGGCCGATGAGCAGTTCTTC.

This clone is a singleton in its sample. The chain uses TRBV4-2 and TRBJ2-7, with TRBD2 identical over 12 bases. The CDR3 spans 16 residues. The J segment lost 0 bases and the V segment lost 3 bases, leaving 3 bases of the junction unmatched. Per germline, CDR1 LGHNA and CDR2 YNFKEQ. The DNA of the CDR3 is TGTGCCAGCAGCCAGGAACTAGCGGGAGGCTCCTACGAGCAGTACTTC. Protein product: CASSQELAGGSYEQYF.

The V gene is TRBV5-1, the J gene TRBJ2-1; D remains unclear. From germline, CDR1 is SGHRS and CDR2 YFSETQ. The CDR3 sequence is 14 residues long. Trimming shortened V by 4 bases and J by 5 bases, and 13 bases separated the two germline ends. DNA of the CDR3: TGCGCCAGCAGCCCGGAAAGATTCAACAATGAGCAGTTCTTC. It encodes CASSPERFNNEQFF. Drawing the rest from reference TRBV5-1 and TRBJ2-1, the complete variable domain is KAGVTQTPRYLIKTRGQQVTLSCSPISGHRSVSWYQQTPGQGLQFLFEYFSETQRNKGNFPGRFSGRQFSNSRSEMNVSTLELGDSALYLCASSPERFNNEQFFGPGTRLTVL.

The gene calls are TRBV27 and TRBJ2-7; tentative D call: TRBD1 (5 bases). CDR1 MNHEY and CDR2 SMNVEV come from the germline V gene (reference sequence). CDR3 length: 12 amino acids. Trimming removed 6 bases from V and 3 bases from J, with 9 bases in between. The CDR3 DNA sequence: TGTGCCAGCAGCCATAGGGGCTACGAGCAGTACTTC. Translation gives CASSHRGYEQYF.

Turning to this clone: It is likely a read error: a sequence one base away is far more abundant. The V and J genes are TRBV6-9 and TRBJ2-1; D not resolved. V dropped 5 bases and J dropped 0 bases, with 17 bases sitting between them. The CDR3 has 17 amino acids. From germline, CDR1 is MNHGY and CDR2 SVAAGI. This CDR3 reads CASSPLSQTSSYNEQFF. CDR3 bases: TGTGCCAGCAGTCCCCTCTCACAGACGAGCTCCTACAATGAGCAGTTCTTC.

A single count supports this clone. The chain links TRBV25-1 to TRBJ1-5; no firm D call. From germline, CDR1 is MGHDK and CDR2 SYGVNS. Trimming removed 1 base at V and 4 bases at J, with 2 bases between. This CDR3 is 12 amino acids long. The CDR3 sequence: CASSEFNQPQHF. Written as DNA, the CDR3 is TGTGCCAGCAGTGAATTTAATCAGCCCCAGCATTTT.

In this sample, this clone turned up a few times. V gene TRBV29-1 combines with J gene TRBJ2-7; D is perhaps TRBD2 (6 bases). The CDR3 has 13 amino acids. Between the trimmed V and J ends, which lost 5 bases and 2 bases, there was a span of 13 bases. Germline CDR1 and CDR2: SQVTM and ANQGSEA. This CDR3 reads CSVRGGYTYEQYF. The CDR3 nucleotides read TGCAGCGTTAGGGGAGGATATACCTACGAGCAGTACTTC.